The rows below give T cell receptor beta chains drawn from one sample of a study of control samples from healthy donors and cancer patients. The repertoire was sequenced with immunoSEQ multiplex PCR; TCRdb's copy has only in-frame clones and lacks some. Of some 150,000 clones listed, 85% to 95% are singletons. Sequenced sample: PBMCs. These receptors were taken from a man in his sixties with colorectal cancer. Both conserved end residues are part of each CDR3. The order of the fields is CDR3 protein, V gene, CDR3 length.

CASRGSGGKGETQYF	TRBV27	15
CASINTGAGVDEQFF	TRBV7-9	15
CASSQDRGAEAFF	TRBV14	13
CASSLTGRHQPQHF	TRBV27	14
CASSRTGGLGPMPPQHF	TRBV6-6	17
CASSVGGSTDTQYF	TRBV9	14
CAISDRDRGQETQYF	TRBV10-3	15
CASSVQGVNTDTQYF	TRBV7-2	15
CASSQGQAYGYTF	TRBV5-6	13
CASSGEQPQHF	TRBV2	11
CASRLSRAPNTGELFF	TRBV27	16
CASSHTDTQYF	TRBV6-6	11
CAGKSGGTANTGELFF	TRBV30	16
CASSPMGGGGDEQFF	TRBV4-3	15
CASSSPGVSAGGGYEQYF	TRBV7-2	18
CASSLGRQGTQYF	TRBV7-2	13
CASKKGQANTEAFF	TRBV19	14
CASSPGQVPSYEQYF	TRBV18	15
CASSGQGMFGELFF	TRBV27	14
CASSYSRARYKSGTEAFF	TRBV6-2/TRBV6-3	18
CASSDRGGDQPQHF	TRBV6-1	14
CASSPRTSGVNNEQFF	TRBV7-2	16
CAWTLGSYGYTF	TRBV30	12
CASSPFRGYYGYTF	TRBV19	14
CASSKFSDNEAFF	TRBV7-8	13
CASRSTGSTNEKLFF	TRBV7-9	15
CASRSDRTFFTEAFF	TRBV6-6	15
CASSSVGQGYEQYF	TRBV5-4	14
CASSLQLTSGDTDTQYF	TRBV5-1	17
CASSLFALADTQYF	TRBV5-4	14
CASSPLGRGLGTMNTEAFF	TRBV18	19
CASSPGLAGGHYEQYF	TRBV5-4	16